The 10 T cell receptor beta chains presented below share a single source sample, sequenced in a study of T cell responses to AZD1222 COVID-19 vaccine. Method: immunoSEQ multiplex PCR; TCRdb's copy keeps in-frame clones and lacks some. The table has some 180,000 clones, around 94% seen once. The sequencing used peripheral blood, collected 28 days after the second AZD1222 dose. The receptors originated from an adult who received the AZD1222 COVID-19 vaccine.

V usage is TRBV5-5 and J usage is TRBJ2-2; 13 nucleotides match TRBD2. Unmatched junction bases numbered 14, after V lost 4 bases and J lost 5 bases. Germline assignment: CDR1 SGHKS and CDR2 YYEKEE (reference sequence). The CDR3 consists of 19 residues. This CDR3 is CASSQGLAGTSYLTGELFF. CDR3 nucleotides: TGTGCCAGCAGCCAGGGACTAGCGGGGACTTCTTACTTAACCGGGGAGCTGTTTTTT.

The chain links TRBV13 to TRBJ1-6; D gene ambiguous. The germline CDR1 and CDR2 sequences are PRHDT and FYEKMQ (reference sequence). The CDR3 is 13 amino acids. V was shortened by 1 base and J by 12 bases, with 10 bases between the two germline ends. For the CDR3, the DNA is TGTGCCAGCAGCTTAGAGCGGGGTAGACCCCTCCACTTT. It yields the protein CASSLERGRPLHF.

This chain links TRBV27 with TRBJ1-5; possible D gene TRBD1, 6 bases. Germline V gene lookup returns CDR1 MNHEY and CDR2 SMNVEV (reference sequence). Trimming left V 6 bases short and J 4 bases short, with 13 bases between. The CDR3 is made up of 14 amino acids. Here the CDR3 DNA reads TGTGCCAGCAGGGTAGGGGGGCGAAATCAGCCCCAGCATTTT. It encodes CASRVGGRNQPQHF.

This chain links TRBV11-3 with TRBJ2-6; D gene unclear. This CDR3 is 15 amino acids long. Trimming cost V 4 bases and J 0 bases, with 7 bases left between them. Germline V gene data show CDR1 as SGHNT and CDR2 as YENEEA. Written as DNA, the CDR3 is TGTGCCAGCAGCTCTCGGAGCTCTGGGGCCAACGTCCTGACTTTC. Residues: CASSSRSSGANVLTF.

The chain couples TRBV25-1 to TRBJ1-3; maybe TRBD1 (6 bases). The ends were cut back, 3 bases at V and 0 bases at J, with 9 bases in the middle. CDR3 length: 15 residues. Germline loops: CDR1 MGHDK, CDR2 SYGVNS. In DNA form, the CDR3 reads TGTGCCAGCAGTGACACAGGGAGCTCTGGAAACACCATATATTTT. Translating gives CASSDTGSSGNTIYF.

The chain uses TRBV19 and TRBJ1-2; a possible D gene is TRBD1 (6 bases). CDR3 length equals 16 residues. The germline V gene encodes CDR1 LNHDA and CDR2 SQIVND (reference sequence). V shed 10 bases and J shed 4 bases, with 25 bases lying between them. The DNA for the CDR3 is TGTGCCACCTCCGTCGTGAGGACAGAAACTTTCTATGGCTACACCTTC. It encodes CATSVVRTETFYGYTF.

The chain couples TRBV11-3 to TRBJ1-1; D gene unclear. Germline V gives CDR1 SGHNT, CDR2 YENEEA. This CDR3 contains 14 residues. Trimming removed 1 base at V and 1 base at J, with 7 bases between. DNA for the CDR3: TGTGCCAGCAGCTTAGCCGGTCGGAACACTGAAGCTTTCTTT. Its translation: CASSLAGRNTEAFF.

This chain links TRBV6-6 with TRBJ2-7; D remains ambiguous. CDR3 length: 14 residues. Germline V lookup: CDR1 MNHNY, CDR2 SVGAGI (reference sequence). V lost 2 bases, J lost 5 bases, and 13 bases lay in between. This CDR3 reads CASSYGPTSDEQYF. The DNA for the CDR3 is TGTGCCAGCAGTTACGGTCCCACTTCCGACGAGCAGTACTTC.

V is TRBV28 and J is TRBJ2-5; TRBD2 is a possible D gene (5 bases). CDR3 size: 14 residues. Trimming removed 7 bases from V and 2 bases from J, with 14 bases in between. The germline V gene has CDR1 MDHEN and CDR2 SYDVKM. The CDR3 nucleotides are TGTGCCAGCACCGAGAGAGGGCGTCAAGAGACCCAGTACTTC. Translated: CASTERGRQETQYF.

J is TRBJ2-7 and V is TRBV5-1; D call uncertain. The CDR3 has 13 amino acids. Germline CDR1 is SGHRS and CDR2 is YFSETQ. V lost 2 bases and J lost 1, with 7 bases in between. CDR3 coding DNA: TGCGCCAGCAGCTTAGACAATTCCTACGAGCAGTACTTC. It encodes CASSLDNSYEQYF.